This T cell receptor beta chain was identified during a study of blood T cell repertoires in COVID-19. Background on the study: Italy, Spain and the United States were the sources of the convalescent and acute COVID-19 samples. The analysed material was cDNA or gDNA that came from T cells, B-cell-depleted T cells, or PBMCs.

As handled by the study authors: How many nucleated cells were present was estimated from reference gene primer amplification. Profiled with immunoSEQ multiplex PCR; TCRdb holds only in-frame clones, not every one. From that table come the V and J calls and clone size; the DNA was used to work out D and trimming. This repertoire shows tens of thousands of clones, around 87% found once; its top ten account for about 15%. V shed 6 bases and J 8 bases; nucleotides not matched to a gene: 4. CDR3 size: 13 residues. This TCR derives from a man aged 40-55 years with COVID-19, enrolled during active disease. The chain uses TRBV12-3 or TRBV12-4 and TRBJ2-3, with 11 bases that match TRBD2. The sequenced material came from peripheral blood. The chain's CDR3 is CASRSTSGGTQYF. The CDR3 bases are TGTGCCAGCAGATCCACTAGCGGGGGTACGCAGTATTTT.